The 17 T cell receptor beta chains in this list originate from one sample, sequenced in a study of cytomegalovirus exposure and HLA in healthy donors. Use of 60 Vbeta and 13 Jbeta primers characterized the PCR. Clones were sequenced by immunoSEQ multiplex PCR, and TCRdb holds only the in-frame ones, with some missing. The sample contains about 200,000 clones, roughly 80% of which appear only once. Material: PBMCs. Receptor source: a man aged 25-45 years in good health and CMV-seronegative.

The chain combines TRBV18 with TRBJ2-1, with D maybe TRBD1 (6 bases). Germline values: CDR1 KGHSH, CDR2 LQKENI. The CDR3 sequence is 11 residues long. Trimming took off 3 bases at V and 10 bases at J, with 7 bases between the two ends. The CDR3 protein is CASSPRGEQFF. CDR3 bases: TGTGCCAGCTCACCTAGGGGGGAGCAGTTCTTC.

The CDR3: CASSFGGTGGRYEQYF. CDR3 in DNA: TGTGCCAGCAGTTTCGGAGGGACGGGGGGTCGGTACGAGCAGTACTTC. The V and J genes are TRBV28 and TRBJ2-7, with 7 nucleotides matching TRBD2. V dropped 3 bases and J dropped 4; count of bases not matched to a gene: 12. The CDR3 covers 16 residues. CDR1 is MDHEN and CDR2 is SYDVKM in the germline V gene.

The V call is TRBV28, the J call TRBJ2-4; D ambiguous. In germline, CDR1 is MDHEN, CDR2 SYDVKM. Between the trimmed V and J ends, which lost 5 bases and 0 bases, there was a span of 17 bases. The CDR3 sequence is 17 residues long. The CDR3 region has the DNA TGTGCCAGCAGTGCTACGTCTTCCACCTTAGCCAAAAACATTCAGTACTTC. Translating gives CASSATSSTLAKNIQYF. The whole variable domain, remainder taken from reference TRBV28 and TRBJ2-4, is DVKVTQSSRYLVKRTGEKVFLECVQDMDHENMFWYRQDPGLGLRLIYFSYDVKMKEKGDIPEGYSVSREKKERFSLILESASTNQTSMYLCASSATSSTLAKNIQYFGAGTRLSVL.

The J gene is TRBJ2-2, the V gene TRBV7-9; 8 nucleotides agree with TRBD1. V lost 3 bases and J lost 5; bases outside the gene matches: 8. The CDR3 runs 16 residues. Looked up from germline, CDR1 is SEHNR and CDR2 is FQNEAQ (reference sequence). The CDR3 reads CASSFGTGVGTGELFF. The CDR3 bases are TGTGCCAGCAGCTTCGGGACAGGCGTGGGGACCGGGGAGCTGTTTTTT.

The chain has TRBV19 and TRBJ2-4, with D possibly being TRBD2 (5 bases). This CDR3 has 15 amino acids. Germline assignment: CDR1 LNHDA and CDR2 SQIVND (reference sequence). Trimming removed 1 base at V and 3 bases at J, with 10 bases between. CDR3 DNA sequence: TGTGCCAGTAGTATAGGGTTGAGGGACAAAAACATTCAGTACTTC. Translation gives CASSIGLRDKNIQYF.

The chain links TRBV2 to TRBJ2-5, with D possibly TRBD2 on 7 matching bases. CDR3 size: 14 residues. Germline assignment: CDR1 SNHLY and CDR2 FYNNEI. The chain's CDR3 is CALRGGQYQETQYF. DNA of the CDR3: TGTGCTCTAAGGGGGGGGCAATACCAAGAGACCCAGTACTTC.

This clone was detected once. The chain joins TRBV7-9 to TRBJ2-1; possibly TRBD2 for D (5 bases). V lost 1 base, J lost 9 bases, and 10 bases lay in between. Germline V gene sequence: CDR1 SEHNR, CDR2 FQNEAQ (reference sequence). The CDR3 covers 13 residues. The CDR3 DNA is TGTGCCAGCAGCTTAGTTCGAGGGATTGAGCAGTTCTTC. Its translation: CASSLVRGIEQFF.

This chain links TRBV5-1 with TRBJ2-6; TRBD1 is a possible D gene (6 bases). V was trimmed by 0 bases and J by 4 bases, leaving 11 bases between them. Per germline, CDR1 SGHRS and CDR2 YFSETQ. The CDR3 loop spans 16 amino acids. CDR3 DNA: TGCGCCAGCAGCTTGGGGACAGTTGTCGGGGCCAACGTCCTGACTTTC. Its protein is CASSLGTVVGANVLTF.

This clone appeared a few times. Other DNA variants within this sample encode the same CDR3. V is TRBV7-9 and J is TRBJ2-7, with D possibly TRBD1 on 6 matching bases. V lost 2 bases and J lost 1, with 9 bases in between. Germline lookup yields CDR1 SEHNR and CDR2 FQNEAQ (reference sequence). The CDR3 extends over 14 amino acids. The CDR3 reads CASSLTGISYEQYF. The CDR3 DNA follows: TGTGCCAGCAGCTTAACAGGGATTTCCTACGAGCAGTACTTC.

The rearrangement links TRBV4-3 to TRBJ2-4; 8 nucleotides match TRBD1. The CDR3 contains 15 residues. Germline V gene data show CDR1 as LGHNA and CDR2 as YSLEER. V lost 5 bases, J lost 2 bases, and 5 bases stayed unmatched. CDR3 sequence: CASSGDRGPKNIQYF. CDR3 bases: TGCGCCAGCAGCGGAGACAGGGGACCCAAAAACATTCAGTACTTC.

V gene TRBV7-8 combines with J gene TRBJ1-5, with 8 bases identical to TRBD1. Germline V gene sequence: CDR1 SGHVS, CDR2 FQNEAQ. The CDR3 totals 16 residues. V lost 5 bases to trimming and J lost 4 bases; unmatched junction nucleotides: 10. In DNA, the CDR3 is TGTGCCAGCAGCGACTCCGTGACAGGGGTGAATCAGCCCCAGCATTTT. Translated: CASSDSVTGVNQPQHF.

As regards this clone: This specimen includes other DNA sequences encoding the same CDR3. This chain connects TRBV6-5 to TRBJ1-1; a possible D gene is TRBD1 (5 bases). The CDR3 has 13 residues. Germline CDR1 reads MNHEY; CDR2 reads SVGAGI. The ends were cut back, 5 bases at V and 0 bases at J, with 7 bases in the middle. DNA for the CDR3: TGTGCCAGCAGTGAAGGGGTGAACACTGAAGCTTTCTTT. Translation: CASSEGVNTEAFF.

The chain is built from TRBV19 and TRBJ1-1; tentatively, D is TRBD1 (5 bases). This CDR3 comprises 15 residues. Looked up from germline, CDR1 is LNHDA and CDR2 is SQIVND (reference sequence). V was shortened by 3 bases and J by 0 bases, with 11 bases between the two germline ends. CDR3 sequence reads: CASSIAGLMNTEAFF. Here the CDR3 DNA reads TGTGCCAGTAGTATCGCGGGACTGATGAACACTGAAGCTTTCTTT. The whole variable domain, filled in from reference TRBV19 and TRBJ1-1, reads DGGITQSPKYLFRKEGQNVTLSCEQNLNHDAMYWYRQDPGQGLRLIYYSQIVNDFQKGDIAEGYSVSREKKESFPLTVTSAQKNPTAFYLCASSIAGLMNTEAFFGQGTRLTVV.

This chain links TRBV16 with TRBJ1-2; no clear D gene. From germline, CDR1 is KGHSY and CDR2 FQNENV. CDR3 size: 13 residues. V was cut by 5 bases and J by 4 bases, with 11 bases left in between. The CDR3 reads CASSSFDTYGYTF. As DNA, the CDR3 is TGTGCCAGCAGCTCATTCGACACCTATGGCTACACCTTC.

V gene TRBV4-1 combines with J gene TRBJ1-3; D ambiguous. This CDR3 region has 15 residues. CDR1 is MGHRA, CDR2 YSYEKL, per germline. V was clipped by 4 bases and J by 9 bases, with 19 bases between them. CDR3 coding DNA: TGCGCCAGCAGCCTTTCAGGTTTATTAAGGATCACCATATATTTT. Protein sequence: CASSLSGLLRITIYF.

In DNA form, the CDR3 reads TGCGCCAGCAGCTCTCGAGCAGGGTACAATGAGCAGTTCTTC. Amino acid sequence: CASSSRAGYNEQFF. The chain combines TRBV5-1 with TRBJ2-1; a weak D match, TRBD1 (5 bases). This CDR3 comprises 14 residues. Germline V gene lookup returns CDR1 SGHRS and CDR2 YFSETQ. With 3 bases removed from V and 4 bases from J, the gap between germline ends came to 11 bases.

In this sample, this clone turned up once. This chain links TRBV6-5 with TRBJ2-1; 9 bases agree with TRBD1. Germline-derived CDR1 and CDR2 are MNHEY and SVGAGI. V trimming: 6 bases; J trimming: 4 bases; junction bases outside the gene matches: 7. The CDR3 covers 15 residues. The CDR3 reads CASSIDRGIYNEQFF. The CDR3 DNA reads as TGTGCCAGCAGCATCGACAGGGGGATTTACAATGAGCAGTTCTTC.